This T cell receptor beta chain came from a study of blood T cell repertoires in COVID-19. Across the whole study: Collection of acute and convalescent COVID-19 samples took place in the United States, Italy and Spain. PBMCs, B-cell-depleted T cells, or T cells provided the cDNA or gDNA that made up the material.

Assay used: immunoSEQ multiplex PCR; TCRdb lists only in-frame clones, some missing. This table holds more than 200,000 clones, roughly 86% found once. The CDR3 sequence is 15 residues long. The V end was cut by 5 bases, the J end by 3 bases, with 14 bases between. Per germline, CDR1 MDHEN and CDR2 SYDVKM. The source is a woman in her sixties or seventies with COVID-19, enrolled during active disease. The V call is TRBV28, the J call TRBJ1-5; D perhaps matches TRBD1 (5 bases). The sequencing sample was made of peripheral blood. DNA for the CDR3: TGTGCCAGCAGTGACTCGGGACTGAACAATCAGCCCCAGCATTTT. The encoded protein is CASSDSGLNNQPQHF.